A single sample gave rise to the 24 T cell receptor beta chains below, sequenced in a study of blood T cell repertoires in COVID-19. Sequencing used immunoSEQ multiplex PCR; TCRdb keeps in-frame clones, though not all of them. Of about 200,000 clones listed, 86% are singletons. Sequencing was done on a sample of PBMCs or T cells enriched from blood (not recorded which). The receptors were sampled from a middle-aged man with acute COVID-19.

This clone occurred once. V usage is TRBV5-6 and J usage is TRBJ2-5; D is undetermined. Trimming pared 3 bases from V and 0 bases from J, leaving 6 bases between. Germline assignment: CDR1 SGHDT and CDR2 YYEEEE. CDR3 length equals 13 residues. The CDR3: CASSSRDQETQYF. The DNA of the CDR3 is TGTGCCAGCAGCTCGCGTGACCAAGAGACCCAGTACTTC.

This chain connects TRBV5-1 to TRBJ2-2, with TRBD1 as a possible D gene (5 bases). V was trimmed by 3 bases and J by 5 bases, leaving 14 bases between them. The CDR3 length is 15 residues. Germline loops: CDR1 SGHRS, CDR2 YFSETQ. This chain's CDR3 is CASSYYTRATGELFF. DNA of the CDR3: TGCGCCAGCAGCTACTACACCAGGGCGACCGGGGAGCTGTTTTTT.

The rearrangement uses TRBV4-2 and TRBJ2-1, with 8 bases fitting TRBD2. The CDR3 contains 17 residues. Germline trimming cut 0 bases from V and 3 bases from J; bases unmatched to any gene: 7. Germline V CDR1 and CDR2: LGHNA, YNFKEQ. In DNA form, the CDR3 reads TGTGCCAGCAGCCAAGATCGCGGGGGGCCCCTCTACAATGAGCAGTTCTTC. Protein product: CASSQDRGGPLYNEQFF.

The chain combines TRBV19 with TRBJ2-7; 8 positions match TRBD1. J lost 5 bases, V lost 2 bases, and 8 bases had no gene match. The CDR3 extends over 15 amino acids. From germline, CDR1 is LNHDA and CDR2 SQIVND (reference sequence). The CDR3 is CASSIPGPGGNEQYF. The CDR3, as DNA: TGTGCCAGTAGTATACCCGGACCAGGGGGCAACGAGCAGTACTTC.

This chain uses TRBV7-3 with TRBJ2-7; 8 bases line up with TRBD1. CDR3 length: 14 residues. J was trimmed by 2 bases and V by 5 bases; bases with no gene match: 5. The V gene's germline CDR1 is SGHTA and CDR2 FQGTGA. The CDR3 reads CASSQGARTYEQYF. CDR3 bases: TGTGCCAGCAGCCAGGGGGCGCGGACCTACGAGCAGTACTTC.

This clone was counted between two and nine times. This chain connects TRBV7-8 to TRBJ1-2; D remains ambiguous. Trimming stripped 3 bases from V and 8 bases from J, with 13 bases between. This CDR3 contains 13 residues. Looked up from germline, CDR1 is SGHVS and CDR2 is FQNEAQ. CDR3 in amino acids: CASSFYPEIGYTF. In DNA form, the CDR3 reads TGTGCCAGCAGCTTTTACCCCGAGATAGGCTACACCTTC.

The chain combines TRBV4-1 with TRBJ1-2, with 8 bases that match TRBD1. Germline V CDR1 and CDR2: MGHRA, YSYEKL. The CDR3 sequence is 19 residues long. Trimming removed 0 bases from V and 6 bases from J; junction bases left unmatched: 18. The CDR3 bases are TGCGCCAGCAGCCAAGAAGGGGGCGGTTTTACTGGACAGGGAGATGGCTACACCTTC. Translated: CASSQEGGGFTGQGDGYTF.

This clone was picked up a small number of times. V gene TRBV7-3 combines with J gene TRBJ2-2; maybe TRBD2 (6 bases). V lost 7 bases, J lost 0 bases, and 15 bases lay in between. The length of the CDR3 is 16 residues. CDR1 is SGHTA and CDR2 is FQGTGA in the germline V gene. The CDR3 loop is CASTRESGPNTGELFF. DNA for the CDR3: TGTGCCAGCACGCGGGAATCCGGACCGAACACCGGGGAGCTGTTTTTT.

This chain connects TRBV9 to TRBJ2-1; 10 bases fit TRBD2. From germline, CDR1 is SGDLS and CDR2 YYNGEE. V was pared by 0 bases and J by 5 bases, with 5 bases of the junction left unmatched. This CDR3 has 16 amino acids. The CDR3 sequence: CASSVGQREGNNEQFF. The CDR3 bases are TGTGCCAGCAGCGTAGGTCAGCGGGAGGGGAACAATGAGCAGTTCTTC. The complete variable domain, with remaining parts taken from reference TRBV9 and TRBJ2-1, reads DSGVTQTPKHLITATGQRVTLRCSPRSGDLSVYWYQQSLDQGLQFLIQYYNGEERAKGNILERFSAQQFPDLHSELNLSSLELGDSALYFCASSVGQREGNNEQFFGPGTRLTVL.

The chain recombines TRBV12-3 or TRBV12-4 with TRBJ1-1; D call uncertain. Trimming took off 3 bases at V and 1 base at J, with 3 bases between the two ends. The CDR3 totals 12 residues. CDR3 sequence: CASSLRNTEAFF. CDR3 DNA sequence: TGTGCCAGCAGTTTGAGGAACACTGAAGCTTTCTTT.

The chain recombines TRBV2 with TRBJ2-7; TRBD2 matches at 7 bases. With 7 bases clipped from V and 6 bases from J, the junction kept 12 bases outside the gene matches. CDR3 length: 14 amino acids. CDR1 and CDR2 from the germline V gene are SNHLY and FYNNEI. The CDR3 loop is CASTLREGGSEQYF. DNA for the CDR3: TGTGCCAGCACCCTGAGGGAGGGCGGGTCCGAGCAGTACTTC.

The chain is built from TRBV20-1 and TRBJ2-7; D might be TRBD2 (5 bases). This CDR3 comprises 16 residues. Deletions cut 3 bases from V and 1 base from J, with 19 bases between. In germline, CDR1 is DFQATT, CDR2 SNEGSKA (reference sequence). Here the CDR3 reads CSASTPTRGKSYEQYF. Here the CDR3 DNA reads TGCAGTGCTAGTACCCCCACACGGGGAAAGTCCTACGAGCAGTACTTC.

The chain has TRBV5-6 and TRBJ1-6; maybe TRBD1 (6 bases). V shed 6 bases and J shed 7 bases, with 14 bases lying between them. The CDR3 spans 14 residues. Germline lookup yields CDR1 SGHDT and CDR2 YYEEEE. This CDR3 is CASNTGGPNSPLHF. The CDR3, as DNA: TGTGCCAGCAACACGGGGGGGCCAAATTCACCCCTCCACTTT. Complete variable domain (other parts from reference TRBV5-6 and TRBJ1-6): DAGVTQSPTHLIKTRGQQVTLRCSPKSGHDTVSWYQQALGQGPQFIFQYYEEEERQRGNFPDRFSGHQFPNYSSELNVNALLLGDSALYLCASNTGGPNSPLHFGNGTRLTVT.

In this sample, this clone turned up once. V gene TRBV6-6 combines with J gene TRBJ1-5; TRBD1 agrees at 7 bases. The CDR3 runs to 15 residues. The trim removed 1 base at V and 7 bases at J, leaving 7 bases unmatched. The germline gives CDR1 MNHNY, CDR2 SVGAGI (reference sequence). The CDR3 sequence: CASSYWSGGNQPQHF. In DNA, the CDR3 is TGTGCCAGCAGTTACTGGTCAGGGGGGAACCAGCCCCAGCATTTT.

This clone was observed a few times. The rearrangement uses TRBV5-1 and TRBJ2-7, with D perhaps matching TRBD2 (6 bases). V was pared by 0 bases and J by 2 bases, with 9 bases between. The CDR3 runs 14 residues. CDR1 and CDR2 from the germline V gene are SGHRS and YFSETQ. CDR3 nucleotides: TGCGCCAGCAGCTTGGGTTCGGGAGCCTACGAGCAGTACTTC. Protein product: CASSLGSGAYEQYF.

This sequence joins TRBV3-1 (or the pseudogene TRBV3-2) and TRBJ2-1, with D unresolved. The CDR3 has 13 amino acids. In germline, CDR1 is LGHDT, CDR2 YNNKEL (reference sequence). V lost 4 bases, J lost 4 bases, and 8 bases lay in between. Here the CDR3 reads CASSPNRYNEQFF. The CDR3 DNA sequence: TGTGCCAGCAGCCCGAACAGATACAATGAGCAGTTCTTC.

The V call is TRBV9, the J call TRBJ1-2, with 9 bases aligning to TRBD1. The J segment lost 4 bases and the V segment lost 5 bases, leaving 9 bases of the junction unmatched. This CDR3 contains 15 residues. Germline assignment: CDR1 SGDLS and CDR2 YYNGEE. This CDR3 is CASSSTGGVRYGYTF. In DNA, the CDR3 is TGTGCCAGCAGTTCAACAGGGGGCGTCCGCTATGGCTACACCTTC.

The chain uses TRBV28 and TRBJ1-2; 7 bases fit TRBD1. Germline V gene sequence: CDR1 MDHEN, CDR2 SYDVKM. This CDR3 is built from 11 residues. The ends lost 5 bases at V and 6 bases at J; junction bases unmatched: 0. The CDR3 loop reads CASSTGDGYTF. The CDR3 bases are TGTGCCAGCAGTACAGGGGATGGCTACACCTTC.

The CDR3 protein is CATSDMGGTEAFF. For the CDR3, the DNA is TGTGCCACCAGTGACATGGGAGGGACTGAAGCTTTCTTT. V is TRBV24-1 and J is TRBJ1-1; D is uncertain. The V gene lost 4 bases and the J gene lost 5 bases, with 10 bases spanning the gap. The CDR3 has 13 residues. Germline V CDR1 and CDR2: KGHDR, SFDVKD.

The V gene is TRBV5-1, the J gene TRBJ2-5; 12 bases fit TRBD1. The CDR3 has 17 residues. V was pared by 3 bases and J by 5 bases, with 11 bases of the junction left unmatched. Germline V lookup: CDR1 SGHRS, CDR2 YFSETQ. The CDR3 here is CASSYGGTGGLGETQYF. CDR3 in DNA: TGCGCCAGCAGCTACGGTGGGACAGGGGGCCTAGGTGAGACCCAGTACTTC.

V is TRBV7-9 and J is TRBJ2-1; possible D gene TRBD2, 5 bases. V shed 1 base and J shed 7 bases, with 17 bases lying between them. Germline V CDR1 and CDR2: SEHNR, FQNEAQ (reference sequence). The CDR3 sequence is 16 residues long. In nucleotides, the CDR3 is TGTGCCAGCAGCTTAGTGTCCGGGATTGGGTTTAATGAGCAGTTCTTC. This sequence encodes CASSLVSGIGFNEQFF.

This clone was recorded once. The rearrangement uses TRBV3-1 (or the pseudogene TRBV3-2) and TRBJ1-6; D uncertain. Trimming cost V 1 base and J 6 bases, with 4 bases left between them. This CDR3 has 13 residues. Germline V lookup: CDR1 LGHDT, CDR2 YNNKEL (reference sequence). CDR3 sequence reads: CASSQGLNSPLHF. In DNA, the CDR3 is TGTGCCAGCAGCCAAGGGCTTAATTCACCCCTCCACTTT.

This clone came up once. The chain carries TRBV7-3 and TRBJ1-2; no definite D call. Trimming cost V 4 bases and J 6 bases, with 9 bases left between them. Looked up from germline, CDR1 is SGHTA and CDR2 is FQGTGA. The length of the CDR3 is 12 residues. CDR3 DNA: TGTGCCAGCAGCTCCAACGGAGATGGCTACACCTTC. Protein product: CASSSNGDGYTF.

The chain employs TRBV29-1 and TRBJ2-2; 10 bases fit TRBD2. The CDR3 is 15 residues long. V was pared by 7 bases and J by 7 bases, with 12 bases of the junction left unmatched. CDR1 SQVTM and CDR2 ANQGSEA come from the germline V gene. The CDR3 region is CSGAFGASGSGELFF. The CDR3 DNA sequence: TGCAGCGGGGCTTTTGGCGCTAGCGGGAGCGGGGAGCTGTTTTTT.